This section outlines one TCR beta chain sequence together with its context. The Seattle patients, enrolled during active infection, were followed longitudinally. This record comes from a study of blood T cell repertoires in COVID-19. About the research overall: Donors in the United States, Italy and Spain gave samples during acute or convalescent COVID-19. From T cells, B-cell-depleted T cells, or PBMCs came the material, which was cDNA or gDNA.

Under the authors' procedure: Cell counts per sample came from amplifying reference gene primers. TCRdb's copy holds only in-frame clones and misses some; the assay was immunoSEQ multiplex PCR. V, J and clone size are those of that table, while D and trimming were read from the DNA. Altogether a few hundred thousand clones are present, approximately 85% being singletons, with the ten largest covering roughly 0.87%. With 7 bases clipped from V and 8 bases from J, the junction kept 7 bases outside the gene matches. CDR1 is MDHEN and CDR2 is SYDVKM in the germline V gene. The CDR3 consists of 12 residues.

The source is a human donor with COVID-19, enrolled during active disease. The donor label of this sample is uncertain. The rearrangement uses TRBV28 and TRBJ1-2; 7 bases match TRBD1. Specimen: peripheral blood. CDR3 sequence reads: CASKGGSGGYTF. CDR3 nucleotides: TGTGCCAGCAAAGGGGGCTCTGGGGGCTACACCTTC.